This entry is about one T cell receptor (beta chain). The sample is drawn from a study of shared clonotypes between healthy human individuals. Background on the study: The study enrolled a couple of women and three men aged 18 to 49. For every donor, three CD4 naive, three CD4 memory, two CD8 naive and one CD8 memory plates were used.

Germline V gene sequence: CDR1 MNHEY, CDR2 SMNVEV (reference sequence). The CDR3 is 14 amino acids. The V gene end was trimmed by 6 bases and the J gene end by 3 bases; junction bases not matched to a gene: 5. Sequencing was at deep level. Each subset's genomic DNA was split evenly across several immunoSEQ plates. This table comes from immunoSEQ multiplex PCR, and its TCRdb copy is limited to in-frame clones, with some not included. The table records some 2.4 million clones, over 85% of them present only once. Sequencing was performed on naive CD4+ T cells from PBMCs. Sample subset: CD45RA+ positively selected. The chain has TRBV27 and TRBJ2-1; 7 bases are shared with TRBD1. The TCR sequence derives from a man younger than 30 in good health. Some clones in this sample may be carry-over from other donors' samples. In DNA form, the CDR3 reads TGTGCCAGCAGCCTGGGACAGATCTACAATGAGCAGTTCTTC. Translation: CASSLGQIYNEQFF.